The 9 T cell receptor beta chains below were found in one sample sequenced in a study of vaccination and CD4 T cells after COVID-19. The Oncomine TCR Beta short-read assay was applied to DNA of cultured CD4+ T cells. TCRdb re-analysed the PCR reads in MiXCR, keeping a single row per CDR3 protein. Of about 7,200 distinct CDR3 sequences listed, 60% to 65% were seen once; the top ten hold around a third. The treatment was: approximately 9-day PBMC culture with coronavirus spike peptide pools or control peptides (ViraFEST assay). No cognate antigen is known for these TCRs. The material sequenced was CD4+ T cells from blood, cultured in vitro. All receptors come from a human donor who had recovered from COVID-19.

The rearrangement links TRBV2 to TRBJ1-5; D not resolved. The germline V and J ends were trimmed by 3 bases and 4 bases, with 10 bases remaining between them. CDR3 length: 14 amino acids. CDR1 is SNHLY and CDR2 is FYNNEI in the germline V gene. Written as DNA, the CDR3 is TGTGCCAGCAGTGACGGGAAGGGTAATCAGCCCCAGCATTTT. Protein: CASSDGKGNQPQHF.

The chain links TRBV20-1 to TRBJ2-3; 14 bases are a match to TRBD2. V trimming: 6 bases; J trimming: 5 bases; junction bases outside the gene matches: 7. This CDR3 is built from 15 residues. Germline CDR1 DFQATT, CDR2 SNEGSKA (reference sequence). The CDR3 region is CSARTSGGRQDTQYF. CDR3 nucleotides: TGCAGTGCGCGGACTAGCGGGGGGCGGCAAGATACGCAGTATTTT.

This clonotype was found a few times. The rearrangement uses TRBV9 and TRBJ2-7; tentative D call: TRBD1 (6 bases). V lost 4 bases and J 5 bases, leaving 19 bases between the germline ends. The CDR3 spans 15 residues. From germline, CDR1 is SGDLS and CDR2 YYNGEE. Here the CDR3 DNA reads TGTGCCAGCAGCAAAGCACAGGGATACGTCCACGAGCAGTACTTC. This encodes CASSKAQGYVHEQYF.

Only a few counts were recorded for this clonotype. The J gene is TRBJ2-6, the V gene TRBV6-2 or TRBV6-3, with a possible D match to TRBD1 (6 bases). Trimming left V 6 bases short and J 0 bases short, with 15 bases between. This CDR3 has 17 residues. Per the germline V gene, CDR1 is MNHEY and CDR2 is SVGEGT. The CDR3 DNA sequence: TGTGCCAGCAGGGCAGGACAGCCTATCTCTGGGGCCAACGTCCTGACTTTC. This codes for CASRAGQPISGANVLTF.

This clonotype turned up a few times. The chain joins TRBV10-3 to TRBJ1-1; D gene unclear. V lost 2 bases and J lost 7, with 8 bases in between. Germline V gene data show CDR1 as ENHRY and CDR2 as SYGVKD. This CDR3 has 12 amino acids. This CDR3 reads CAISEGLIEAFF. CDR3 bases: TGTGCCATCAGTGAGGGACTGATTGAAGCTTTCTTT.

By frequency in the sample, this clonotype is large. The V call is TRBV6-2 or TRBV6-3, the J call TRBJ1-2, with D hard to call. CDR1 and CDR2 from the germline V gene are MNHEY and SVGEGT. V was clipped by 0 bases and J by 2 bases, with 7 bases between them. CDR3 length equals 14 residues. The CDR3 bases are TGTGCCAGCAGTTACTCGATCGGCAACTATGGCTACACCTTC. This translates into CASSYSIGNYGYTF.

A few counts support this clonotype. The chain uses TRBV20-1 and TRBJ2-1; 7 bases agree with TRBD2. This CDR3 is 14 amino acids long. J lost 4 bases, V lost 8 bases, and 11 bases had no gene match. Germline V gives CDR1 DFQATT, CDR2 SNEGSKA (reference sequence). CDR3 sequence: CSPSWEGRYNEQFF. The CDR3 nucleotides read TGCAGTCCCAGTTGGGAGGGCCGGTACAATGAGCAGTTCTTC.

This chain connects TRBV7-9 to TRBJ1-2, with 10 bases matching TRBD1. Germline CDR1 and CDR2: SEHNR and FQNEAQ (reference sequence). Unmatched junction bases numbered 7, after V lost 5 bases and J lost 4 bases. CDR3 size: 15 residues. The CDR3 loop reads CASSPDRGQLYGYTF. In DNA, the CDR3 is TGTGCCAGCAGCCCAGACAGGGGGCAGCTCTATGGCTACACCTTC. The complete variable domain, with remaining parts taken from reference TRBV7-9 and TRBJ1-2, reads DTGVSQNPRHKITKRGQNVTFRCDPISEHNRLYWYRQTLGQGPEFLTYFQNEAQLEKSRLLSDRFSAERPKGSFSTLEIQRTEQGDSAMYLCASSPDRGQLYGYTFGSGTRLTVV.

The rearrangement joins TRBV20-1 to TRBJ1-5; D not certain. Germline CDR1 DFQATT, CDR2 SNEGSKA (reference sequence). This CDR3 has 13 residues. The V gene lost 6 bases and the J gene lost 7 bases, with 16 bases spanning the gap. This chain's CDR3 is CSALNGPVQPQHF. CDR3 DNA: TGCAGTGCCTTGAACGGACCGGTGCAGCCCCAGCATTTT.